The next 26 T cell receptor beta chains were all read from a single sample in a study of T cells in women clearing cervical HPV infection. The repertoire was sequenced with immunoSEQ multiplex PCR; TCRdb's copy has only in-frame clones and lacks some. Its table records about 40,000 clones. Sequencing was carried out using blood buffy coat. These receptors all come from a woman between 18 and 70 years old with a cervical HPV16 infection that either progressed to CIN3+ or cleared (not recorded which).

The CDR3 sequence: CSAPGLAIYNEQFF. CDR3 DNA (partial): TGCAGTGCTCCGGGACTAGCGATCTACAATGAG. This rearrangement joins TRBV20-1 to TRBJ2-1, with 10 bases aligning to TRBD2. Read data end 3 residues before the CDR3 end; the end is taken from the germline J gene. CDR3 length: 14 amino acids. After removal of 5 bases from V and 3 bases from J, the junction contained 4 bases not matched to a gene. Germline CDR1 and CDR2: DFQATT and SNEGSKA (reference sequence).

Comment on this clone: The CDR3 extends 3 residues past the end of the read, so its final part is completed from the germline J gene. The gene calls are TRBV10-2 and TRBJ2-5; tentative D call: TRBD1 (6 bases). V lost 3 bases, J lost 5 bases, and 13 bases lay in between. Germline CDR1 and CDR2: WSHSY and SAAADI. CDR3 length: 14 residues. CDR3 bases read: TGCGCCAGCAGTGAAAACAGGGTGGGCGAGACC. Its protein is CASSENRVGET. In full, the CDR3 reads CASSENRVGETQYF.

As for this clone: The CDR3 end falls 3 residues outside the read, so it is completed with the germline J gene. The chain couples TRBV11-2 to TRBJ1-3; 8 bases map to TRBD1. V was pared by 4 bases and J by 2 bases, with 4 bases of the junction left unmatched. CDR1 SGHAT and CDR2 FQNNGV come from the germline V gene. This CDR3 contains 15 residues. The covered CDR3 bases are TGTGCCAGCAGCTCGGTACAGGGGGCTGGAAACACC. Its translation: CASSSVQGAGNT. The CDR3, in full, reads CASSSVQGAGNTIYF.

Details on this clone: Read coverage stops 3 residues before the CDR3 terminus; the germline J gene supplies the remainder. The gene calls are TRBV7-6 and TRBJ2-1, with TRBD2 matching 14 bases. The CDR3 is made up of 18 amino acids. V dropped 4 bases and J dropped 8; count of bases not matched to a gene: 13. In germline, CDR1 is SGHVS, CDR2 FNYEAQ. CDR3 bases read: TGTGCCAGCAGCTCCCTCCAGACTAGCGGGGGGGCCGGCGATGAG. It codes for CASSSLQTSGGAGDE. The full CDR3 protein is CASSSLQTSGGAGDEQFF. The whole variable domain, filled in from reference TRBV7-6 and TRBJ2-1, reads GAGVSQSPRYKVTKRGQDVALRCDPISGHVSLYWYRQALGQGPEFLTYFNYEAQQDKSGLPNDRFSAERPEGSISTLTIQRTEQRDSAMYRCASSSLQTSGGAGDEQFFGPGTRLTVL.

In the case of this clone: The read ends 3 residues early relative to the CDR3; the germline J gene fills the gap. The genes are TRBV5-1 and TRBJ1-1, with 9 bases identical to TRBD1. Germline-derived CDR1 and CDR2 are SGHRS and YFSETQ. The CDR3 extends over 14 amino acids. V lost 4 bases to trimming and J lost 5 bases; unmatched junction nucleotides: 6. The part of the CDR3 DNA that was read is TGCGCCAGCAGCCCGGGACAGGGTAATACTGAA. Amino acids: CASSPGQGNTE. The whole CDR3 sequence reads CASSPGQGNTEAFF.

A remark on this clone: The read halts 3 residues ahead of the CDR3 end, with the missing end drawn from the germline J gene. V is TRBV30 and J is TRBJ1-3; D is uncertain. This CDR3 is built from 12 residues. Trimming removed 4 bases from V and 7 bases from J, with 11 bases in between. In germline, CDR1 is GTSNPN, CDR2 SVGIG (reference sequence). CDR3 bases read: TGTGCCTGGAATCGGGGTCTGAACACC. Translation: CAWNRGLNT. The whole CDR3 sequence is CAWNRGLNTIYF.

A note on this clone: The sequenced fragment ends 3 residues before the CDR3 boundary, so the rest is inferred from the germline J gene. This chain uses TRBV19 with TRBJ2-5, with D perhaps matching TRBD2 (6 bases). Trimming took off 1 base at V and 0 bases at J, with 12 bases between the two ends. The germline CDR1 and CDR2 sequences are LNHDA and SQIVND (reference sequence). The CDR3 extends over 16 amino acids. Partial CDR3 DNA: TGTGCCAGTAGTATAGGCCGCGGGAATTACCAAGAGACC. This encodes CASSIGRGNYQET. The CDR3 reads in full as CASSIGRGNYQETQYF.

About this clone: The CDR3 is cut off 3 residues early in the read; its end comes from the germline J gene. V usage is TRBV29-1 and J usage is TRBJ1-1; 8 nucleotides line up with TRBD1. From germline, CDR1 is SQVTM and CDR2 ANQGSEA. This CDR3 contains 13 residues. J was trimmed by 0 bases and V by 7 bases; bases with no gene match: 4. CDR3 residues: CSALDRVNTEAFF. Partial CDR3 DNA: TGCAGCGCTCTGGACAGGGTGAACACTGAA.

The CDR3 spells CASSIYARGNWVTEAFF. Incomplete CDR3 DNA: TGTGCCAGTAGTATATACGCACGGGGGAATTGGGTCACTGAA. This chain connects TRBV19 to TRBJ1-1, with D perhaps TRBD1 (5 bases). The read terminates 3 residues before the CDR3 end, so the remaining end is supplied by the germline J gene. CDR1 is LNHDA and CDR2 is SQIVND in the germline V gene (reference sequence). The V end was cut by 2 bases, the J end by 4 bases, with 20 bases between. The CDR3 length is 17 residues.

In regard to this clone: The read comes to an end 3 residues before the CDR3 does, leaving the germline J gene to fill in the end. This chain joins TRBV7-2 and TRBJ1-1; 9 bases map to TRBD1. J gave up 1 base and V 6 bases, and 0 bases lay outside the gene matches. Germline V gene sequence: CDR1 SGHTA, CDR2 FQGNSA. CDR3 size: 13 residues. CDR3 in amino acids: CASRDRGNTEAFF. The sequenced part of the CDR3 DNA is TGTGCCAGCAGGGACAGGGGGAACACTGAA.

For this clone: The CDR3 is cut off 3 residues early in the read; its end comes from the germline J gene. V gene TRBV20-1 combines with J gene TRBJ2-1; 9 bases are a match to TRBD2. V lost 0 bases and J lost 3; bases outside the gene matches: 6. The CDR3 has 16 residues. In germline, CDR1 is DFQATT, CDR2 SNEGSKA (reference sequence). The DNA read from the CDR3 is TGCAGTGCTAGAGATGGTGCGGGAGGGATCTACAATGAG. Amino acid sequence: CSARDGAGGIYNE. The whole CDR3 sequence is CSARDGAGGIYNEQFF.

Remarks on this clone: The read finishes 3 residues shy of the CDR3 end, and the germline J gene is used to complete it. The chain employs TRBV2 and TRBJ2-1; 9 bases are shared with TRBD2. Trimming removed 8 bases from V and 0 bases from J; junction bases left unmatched: 5. The CDR3 has 15 residues. Germline V gene sequence: CDR1 SNHLY, CDR2 FYNNEI. CDR3 DNA (partial): TGTGCCAGCCGGCTAGCGGGGAGCTCCTACAATGAG. Its protein product is CASRLAGSSYNE. The CDR3 in its entirety is CASRLAGSSYNEQFF.

In regard to this clone: It is unclear where the CDR3 begins or ends on the DNA, so no DNA is shown, and the CDR3 is as TCRdb lists it. Other DNA variants within this sample encode the same CDR3. The rearrangement joins TRBV19 to TRBJ2-7; the table calls TRBD2, which could not be checked here. Germline V CDR1 and CDR2: LNHDA, SQIVND (reference sequence). Including both end residues, the CDR3 is 14 amino acids long. The CDR3 loop reads CASSISARGGEQYF.

Turning to this clone: The read ends 3 residues before the CDR3 terminus; that terminus is restored from the germline J gene. The chain uses TRBV7-9 and TRBJ1-5; the D is unclear. The CDR3 runs 12 residues. Per the germline V gene, CDR1 is SEHNR and CDR2 is FQNEAQ (reference sequence). The V and J ends lost 2 bases and 5 bases respectively, with 4 bases between them. The chain's CDR3 is CASSLLDQPQHF. The CDR3 bases that were read are TGTGCCAGCAGCTTACTAGATCAGCCC.

In regard to this clone: The read is 3 residues too short to cover the CDR3 end, so that end is filled in from the germline J gene. The rearrangement joins TRBV5-1 to TRBJ2-1, with D perhaps TRBD2 (6 bases). The V end was cut by 4 bases, the J end by 6 bases, with 20 bases between. The CDR3 extends over 16 amino acids. Germline V gives CDR1 SGHRS, CDR2 YFSETQ. The CDR3 here is CASSPGVGTGVNEQFF. CDR3 bases read: TGCGCCAGCAGCCCCGGAGTGGGGACTGGGGTCAATGAG.

Turning to this clone: The read is 3 residues too short to cover the CDR3 end, so that end is filled in from the germline J gene. The chain uses TRBV7-9 and TRBJ1-5; possible D gene TRBD1, 6 bases. Trimming cost V 5 bases and J 3 bases, with 8 bases left between them. This CDR3 is 13 amino acids long. Germline-derived CDR1 and CDR2 are SEHNR and FQNEAQ (reference sequence). The DNA read from the CDR3 is TGTGCCAGCAGCCAGGGACACAATCAGCCC. Encoded protein: CASSQGHNQP. The whole CDR3 sequence is CASSQGHNQPQHF.

Turning to this clone: The read finishes 3 residues shy of the CDR3 end, and the germline J gene is used to complete it. This rearrangement joins TRBV19 to TRBJ1-2; 9 nucleotides agree with TRBD1. Per the germline V gene, CDR1 is LNHDA and CDR2 is SQIVND (reference sequence). This CDR3 has 15 amino acids. V was pared by 7 bases and J by 2 bases, with 8 bases of the junction left unmatched. CDR3 loop: CASTAGTGPNYGYTF. The DNA read from the CDR3 is TGTGCCAGTACCGCTGGGACAGGGCCAAACTATGGC.

The CDR3 protein is CASVGPAYEQYF. CDR3 bases read: TGTGCCAGTGTGGGGCCGGCCTACGAG. The chain employs TRBV19 and TRBJ2-7; D perhaps matches TRBD1 (5 bases). Read data end 3 residues before the CDR3 end; the end is taken from the germline J gene. Per germline, CDR1 LNHDA and CDR2 SQIVND (reference sequence). V gave up 8 bases and J gave up 2 bases, with 10 bases separating them. The CDR3 has 12 residues.

On this clone: The CDR3 end is not reached by the read, which stops 3 residues before it; the germline J gene fills it in. This rearrangement joins TRBV20-1 to TRBJ2-7; the D gene is possibly TRBD2 (5 bases). V was shortened by 5 bases and J by 5 bases, with 13 bases between the two germline ends. The CDR3 is made up of 12 amino acids. Germline V gene sequence: CDR1 DFQATT, CDR2 SNEGSKA (reference sequence). The CDR3 here is CSAQHPGNEQYF. The sequenced CDR3 bases are TGCAGTGCTCAACACCCGGGGAACGAG.

Points on this clone: Read coverage stops 3 residues before the CDR3 terminus; the germline J gene supplies the remainder. The chain joins TRBV14 to TRBJ1-1; 8 bases are a match to TRBD1. CDR1 and CDR2 from the germline V gene are SGHDN and FVKESK. The CDR3 spans 16 residues. Losses at the gene ends were 8 bases for V and 3 bases for J; bases not matched to a gene: 14. The covered CDR3 bases are TGTGCCAGCGCGACAGGGGAGAAGTTTCTGGACACTGAA. The encoded protein is CASATGEKFLDTE. In full, the CDR3 reads CASATGEKFLDTEAFF.

With regard to this clone: The CDR3 end lies 3 residues beyond the end of the read and is filled in from the germline J gene. V and J are TRBV5-1 and TRBJ2-2; 11 nucleotides align to TRBD1. Germline CDR1 is SGHRS and CDR2 is YFSETQ. The CDR3 spans 16 residues. The ends lost 4 bases at V and 4 bases at J; junction bases unmatched: 6. CDR3 in amino acids: CASSTGQGAVTGELFF. CDR3 DNA, as far as it was read: TGCGCCAGCAGCACCGGACAGGGGGCGGTCACCGGGGAG. The whole variable domain, remainder taken from reference TRBV5-1 and TRBJ2-2, is KAGVTQTPRYLIKTRGQQVTLSCSPISGHRSVSWYQQTPGQGLQFLFEYFSETQRNKGNFPGRFSGRQFSNSRSEMNVSTLELGDSALYLCASSTGQGAVTGELFFGEGSRLTVL.

Of note for this clone: The read comes to an end 3 residues before the CDR3 does, leaving the germline J gene to fill in the end. The chain carries TRBV2 and TRBJ2-3, with TRBD1 matching over 8 bases. This CDR3 comprises 13 residues. V was pared by 10 bases and J by 3 bases, with 6 bases of the junction left unmatched. Looked up from germline, CDR1 is SNHLY and CDR2 is FYNNEI. The CDR3 region is CATEDRDTDTQYF. Incomplete CDR3 DNA: TGTGCCACTGAGGACAGGGATACAGATACG.

Of note for this clone: Read sequence stops 3 residues before the CDR3 end, and the germline J gene provides the missing end. This chain uses TRBV2 with TRBJ1-4, with 7 bases matching TRBD1. CDR1 and CDR2 from the germline V gene are SNHLY and FYNNEI. V gave up 7 bases and J gave up 1 base; unmatched junction bases: 6. CDR3 size: 15 residues. Incomplete CDR3 DNA: TGTGCCAGCACGCCTTACAGGGGAACTAATGAAAAA. This translates into CASTPYRGTNEK. The full-length CDR3 reads as CASTPYRGTNEKLFF.

Worth noting for this clone: The read is 3 residues too short to cover the CDR3 end, so that end is filled in from the germline J gene. The chain uses TRBV29-1 and TRBJ2-6; 8 positions match TRBD2. Germline V CDR1 and CDR2: SQVTM, ANQGSEA. This CDR3 is built from 16 residues. The V gene end was trimmed by 7 bases and the J gene end by 2 bases; junction bases not matched to a gene: 10. The CDR3 loop is CSAKVASGPGANVLTF. CDR3 DNA, as far as it was read: TGCAGCGCCAAAGTCGCTAGCGGGCCTGGGGCCAACGTC.

Comments on this clone: The read ends 3 residues early relative to the CDR3; the germline J gene fills the gap. The V and J genes are TRBV5-4 and TRBJ2-5, with TRBD1 identical over 7 bases. Per germline, CDR1 SGHNT and CDR2 YYREEE (reference sequence). The ends lost 4 bases at V and 3 bases at J; junction bases unmatched: 3. There are 13 residues in the CDR3. The DNA read from the CDR3 is TGTGCCAGCAGCACAACAGGGGAAGAGACC. Amino acid sequence: CASSTTGEET. The entire CDR3 is CASSTTGEETQYF.

For this clone: Read sequence stops 3 residues before the CDR3 end, and the germline J gene provides the missing end. This chain uses TRBV20-1 with TRBJ2-7, with 10 bases that match TRBD2. The CDR3 sequence is 13 residues long. J was trimmed by 3 bases and V by 7 bases; bases with no gene match: 6. Germline V gene data show CDR1 as DFQATT and CDR2 as SNEGSKA (reference sequence). CDR3 region: CSVPTSGIYEQYF. CDR3 bases read: TGCAGTGTACCAACTAGCGGGATCTACGAG.